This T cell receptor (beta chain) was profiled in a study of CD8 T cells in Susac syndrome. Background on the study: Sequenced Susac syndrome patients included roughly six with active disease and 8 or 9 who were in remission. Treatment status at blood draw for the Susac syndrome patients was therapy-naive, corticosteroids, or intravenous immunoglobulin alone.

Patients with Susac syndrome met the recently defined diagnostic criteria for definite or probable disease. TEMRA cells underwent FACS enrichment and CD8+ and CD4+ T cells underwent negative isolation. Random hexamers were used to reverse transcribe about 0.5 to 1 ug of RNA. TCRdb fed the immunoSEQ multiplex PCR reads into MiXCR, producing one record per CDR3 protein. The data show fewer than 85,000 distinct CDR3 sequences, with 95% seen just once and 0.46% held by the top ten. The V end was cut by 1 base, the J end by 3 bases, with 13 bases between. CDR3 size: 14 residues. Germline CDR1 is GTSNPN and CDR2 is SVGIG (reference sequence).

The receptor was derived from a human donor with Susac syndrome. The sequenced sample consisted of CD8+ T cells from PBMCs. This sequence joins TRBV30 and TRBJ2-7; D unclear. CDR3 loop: CAWSEGGRSYEQYF. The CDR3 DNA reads TGTGCCTGGAGTGAGGGCGGCAGGAGCTACGAGCAGTACTTC.